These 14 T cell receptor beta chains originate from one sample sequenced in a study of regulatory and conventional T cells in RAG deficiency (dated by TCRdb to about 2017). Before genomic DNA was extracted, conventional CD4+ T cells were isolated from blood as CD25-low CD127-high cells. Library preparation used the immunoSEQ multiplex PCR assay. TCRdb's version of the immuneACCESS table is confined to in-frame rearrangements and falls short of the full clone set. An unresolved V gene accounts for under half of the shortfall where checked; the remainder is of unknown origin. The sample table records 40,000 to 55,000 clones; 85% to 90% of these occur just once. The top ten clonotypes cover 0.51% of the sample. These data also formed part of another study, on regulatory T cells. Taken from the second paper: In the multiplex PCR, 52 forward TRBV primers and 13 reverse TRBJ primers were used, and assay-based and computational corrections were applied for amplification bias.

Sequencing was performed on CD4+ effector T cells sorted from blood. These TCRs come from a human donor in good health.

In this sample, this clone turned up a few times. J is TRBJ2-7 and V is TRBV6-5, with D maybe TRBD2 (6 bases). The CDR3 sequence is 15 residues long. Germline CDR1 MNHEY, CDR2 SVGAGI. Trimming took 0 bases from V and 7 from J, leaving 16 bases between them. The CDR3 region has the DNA TGTGCCAGCAGTTACTCACTGGTAGCTGGGGGGGAGCAGTACTTC. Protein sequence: CASSYSLVAGGEQYF.

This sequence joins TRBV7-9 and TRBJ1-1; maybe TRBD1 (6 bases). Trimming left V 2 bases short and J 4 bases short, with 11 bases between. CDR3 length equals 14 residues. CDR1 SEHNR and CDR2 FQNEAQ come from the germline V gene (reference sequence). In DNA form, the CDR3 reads TGTGCCAGCAGCTTACAGGGGCCGGCCACTGAAGCTTTCTTT. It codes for CASSLQGPATEAFF.

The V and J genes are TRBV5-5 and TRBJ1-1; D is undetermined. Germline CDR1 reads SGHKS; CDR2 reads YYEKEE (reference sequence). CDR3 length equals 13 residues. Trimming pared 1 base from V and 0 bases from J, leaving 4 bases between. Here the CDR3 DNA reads TGTGCCAGCAGCTTGACAGTGAACACTGAAGCTTTCTTT. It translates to CASSLTVNTEAFF.

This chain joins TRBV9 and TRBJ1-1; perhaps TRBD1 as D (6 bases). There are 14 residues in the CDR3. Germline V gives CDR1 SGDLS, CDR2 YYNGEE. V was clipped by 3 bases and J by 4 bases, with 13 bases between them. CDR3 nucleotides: TGTGCCAGCAGCGCCAGGGGTTATAGCACTGAAGCTTTCTTT. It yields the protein CASSARGYSTEAFF.

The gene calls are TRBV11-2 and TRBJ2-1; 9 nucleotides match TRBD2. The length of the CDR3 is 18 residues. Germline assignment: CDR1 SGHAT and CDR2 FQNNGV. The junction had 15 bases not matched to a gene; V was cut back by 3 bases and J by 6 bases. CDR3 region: CASSLVRLEKREANEQFF. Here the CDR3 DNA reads TGTGCCAGCAGCTTGGTTCGACTAGAAAAGCGGGAGGCCAATGAGCAGTTCTTC.

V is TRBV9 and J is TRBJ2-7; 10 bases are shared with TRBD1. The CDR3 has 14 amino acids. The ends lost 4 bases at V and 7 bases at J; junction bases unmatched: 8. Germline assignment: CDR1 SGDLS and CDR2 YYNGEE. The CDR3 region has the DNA TGTGCCAGCAGCTTTGGGGACAGGGGAATAGAGCAGTACTTC. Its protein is CASSFGDRGIEQYF.

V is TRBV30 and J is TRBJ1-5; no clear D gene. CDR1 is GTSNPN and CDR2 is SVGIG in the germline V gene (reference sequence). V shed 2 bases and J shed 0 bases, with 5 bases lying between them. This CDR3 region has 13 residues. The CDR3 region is CAWSLHSNQPQHF. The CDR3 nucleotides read TGTGCCTGGAGTCTTCATAGCAATCAGCCCCAGCATTTT.

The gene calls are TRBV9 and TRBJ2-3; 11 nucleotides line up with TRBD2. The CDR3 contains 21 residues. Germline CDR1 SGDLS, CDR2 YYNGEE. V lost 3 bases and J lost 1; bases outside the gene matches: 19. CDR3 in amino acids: CASSAGGVAGGPPLRTDTQYF. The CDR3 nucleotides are TGTGCCAGCAGCGCCGGAGGGGTAGCGGGGGGGCCCCCGTTACGCACAGATACGCAGTATTTT.

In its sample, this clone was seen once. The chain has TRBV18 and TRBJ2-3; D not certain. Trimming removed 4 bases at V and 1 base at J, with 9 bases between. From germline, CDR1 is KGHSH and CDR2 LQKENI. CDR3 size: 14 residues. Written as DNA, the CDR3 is TGTGCCAGCTCACTCAGCTGGGGCACAGATACGCAGTATTTT. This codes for CASSLSWGTDTQYF.

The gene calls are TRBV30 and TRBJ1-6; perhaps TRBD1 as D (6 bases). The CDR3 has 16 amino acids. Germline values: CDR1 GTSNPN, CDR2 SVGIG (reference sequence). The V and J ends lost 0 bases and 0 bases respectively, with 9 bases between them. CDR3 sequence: CAWSVRDNSYNSPLHF. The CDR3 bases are TGTGCCTGGAGTGTCCGGGACAACTCCTATAATTCACCCCTCCACTTT.

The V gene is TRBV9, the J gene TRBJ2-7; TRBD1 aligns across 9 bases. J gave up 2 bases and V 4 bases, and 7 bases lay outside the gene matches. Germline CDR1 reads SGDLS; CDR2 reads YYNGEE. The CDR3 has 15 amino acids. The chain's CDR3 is CASSKSGTGTYEQYF. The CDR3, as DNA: TGTGCCAGCAGCAAATCCGGGACAGGGACCTACGAGCAGTACTTC.

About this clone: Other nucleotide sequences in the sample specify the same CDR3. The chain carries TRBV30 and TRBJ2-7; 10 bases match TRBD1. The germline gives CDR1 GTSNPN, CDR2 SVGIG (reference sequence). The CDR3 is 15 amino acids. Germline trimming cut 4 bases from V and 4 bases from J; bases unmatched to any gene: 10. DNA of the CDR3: TGTGCCTGGAATGGAGCGGGACAGGGGTCATACGAGCAGTACTTC. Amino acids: CAWNGAGQGSYEQYF. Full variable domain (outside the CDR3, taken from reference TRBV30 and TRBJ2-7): SQTIHQWPATLVQPVGSPLSLECTVEGTSNPNLYWYRQAAGRGLQLLFYSVGIGQISSEVPQNLSASRPQDRQFILSSKKLLLSDSGFYLCAWNGAGQGSYEQYFGPGTRLTVT.

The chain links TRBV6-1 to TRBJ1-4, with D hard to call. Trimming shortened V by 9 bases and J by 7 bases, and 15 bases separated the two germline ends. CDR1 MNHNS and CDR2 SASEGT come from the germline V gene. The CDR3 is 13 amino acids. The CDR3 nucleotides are TGTGCCAGTTCTAGGGTTGTTGGTGAAAAACTGTTTTTT. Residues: CASSRVVGEKLFF.

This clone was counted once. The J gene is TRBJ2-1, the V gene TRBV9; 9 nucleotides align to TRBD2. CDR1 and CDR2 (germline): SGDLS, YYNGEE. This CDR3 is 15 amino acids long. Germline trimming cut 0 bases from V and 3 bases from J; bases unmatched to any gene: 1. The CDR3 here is CASSVGGRVYNEQFF. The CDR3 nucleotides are TGTGCCAGCAGCGTAGGCGGGAGGGTCTACAATGAGCAGTTCTTC. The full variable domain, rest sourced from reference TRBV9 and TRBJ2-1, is DSGVTQTPKHLITATGQRVTLRCSPRSGDLSVYWYQQSLDQGLQFLIQYYNGEERAKGNILERFSAQQFPDLHSELNLSSLELGDSALYFCASSVGGRVYNEQFFGPGTRLTVL.